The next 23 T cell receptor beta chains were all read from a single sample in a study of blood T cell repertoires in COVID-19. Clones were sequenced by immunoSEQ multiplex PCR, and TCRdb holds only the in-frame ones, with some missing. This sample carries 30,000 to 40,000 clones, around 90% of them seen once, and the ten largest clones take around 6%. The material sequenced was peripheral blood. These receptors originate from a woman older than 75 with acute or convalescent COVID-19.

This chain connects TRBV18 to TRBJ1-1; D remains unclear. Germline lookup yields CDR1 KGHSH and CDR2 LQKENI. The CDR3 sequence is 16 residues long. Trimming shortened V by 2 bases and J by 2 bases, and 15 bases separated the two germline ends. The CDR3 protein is CASSPDVSGLNTEAFF. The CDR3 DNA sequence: TGTGCCAGCTCACCAGACGTCTCGGGTTTAAACACTGAAGCTTTCTTT.

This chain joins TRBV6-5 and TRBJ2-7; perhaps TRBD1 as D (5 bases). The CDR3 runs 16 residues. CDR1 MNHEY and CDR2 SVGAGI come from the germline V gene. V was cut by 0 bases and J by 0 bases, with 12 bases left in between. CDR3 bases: TGTGCCAGCAGTTACTCGAGACAGTCCAACTCCTACGAGCAGTACTTC. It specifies CASSYSRQSNSYEQYF.

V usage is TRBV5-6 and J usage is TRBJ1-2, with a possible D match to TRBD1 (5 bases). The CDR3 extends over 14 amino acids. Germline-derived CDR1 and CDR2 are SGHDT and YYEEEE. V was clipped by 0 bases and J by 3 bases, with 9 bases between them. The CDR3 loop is CASSLGSGHYGYTF. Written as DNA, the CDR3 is TGTGCCAGCAGCTTGGGGTCAGGGCACTATGGCTACACCTTC.

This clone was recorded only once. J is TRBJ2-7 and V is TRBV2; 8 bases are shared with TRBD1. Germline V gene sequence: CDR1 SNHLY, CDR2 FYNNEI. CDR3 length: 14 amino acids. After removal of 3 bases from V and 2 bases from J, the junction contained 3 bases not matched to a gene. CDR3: CASSERTGPYEQYF. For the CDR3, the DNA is TGTGCCAGCAGTGAGAGGACAGGGCCCTACGAGCAGTACTTC.

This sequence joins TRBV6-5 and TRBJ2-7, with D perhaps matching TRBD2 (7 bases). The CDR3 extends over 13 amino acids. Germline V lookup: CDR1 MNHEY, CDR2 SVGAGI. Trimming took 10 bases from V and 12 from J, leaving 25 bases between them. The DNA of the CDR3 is TGTGCCACCACCGGGACAACTAAGGCGGGGGTGTACTTC. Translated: CATTGTTKAGVYF.

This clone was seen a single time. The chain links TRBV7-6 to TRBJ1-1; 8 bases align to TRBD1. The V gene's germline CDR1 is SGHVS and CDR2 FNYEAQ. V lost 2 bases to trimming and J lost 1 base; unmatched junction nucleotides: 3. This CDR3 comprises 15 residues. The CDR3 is CASSLWTGTNTEAFF. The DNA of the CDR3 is TGTGCCAGCAGCTTATGGACAGGGACGAACACTGAAGCTTTCTTT. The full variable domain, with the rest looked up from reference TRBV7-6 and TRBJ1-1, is GAGVSQSPRYKVTKRGQDVALRCDPISGHVSLYWYRQALGQGPEFLTYFNYEAQQDKSGLPNDRFSAERPEGSISTLTIQRTEQRDSAMYRCASSLWTGTNTEAFFGQGTRLTVV.

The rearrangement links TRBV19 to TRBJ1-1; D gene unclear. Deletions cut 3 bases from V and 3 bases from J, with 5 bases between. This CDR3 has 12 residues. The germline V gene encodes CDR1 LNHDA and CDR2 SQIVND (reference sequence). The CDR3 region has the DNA TGTGCCAGTAGTATTTTCGACACTGAAGCTTTCTTT. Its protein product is CASSIFDTEAFF.

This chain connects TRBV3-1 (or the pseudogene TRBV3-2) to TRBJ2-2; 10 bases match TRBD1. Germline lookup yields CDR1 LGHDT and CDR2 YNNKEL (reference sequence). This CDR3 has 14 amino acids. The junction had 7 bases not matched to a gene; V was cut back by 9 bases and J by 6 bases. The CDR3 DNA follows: TGTGCCAGTCGACAGGGGGCCAATCCCGGGGAGCTGTTTTTT. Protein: CASRQGANPGELFF.

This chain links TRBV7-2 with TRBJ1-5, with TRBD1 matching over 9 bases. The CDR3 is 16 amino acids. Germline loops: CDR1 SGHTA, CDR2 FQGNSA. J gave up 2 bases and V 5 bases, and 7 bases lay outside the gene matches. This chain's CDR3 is CASSSTGGAGNQPQHF. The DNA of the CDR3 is TGTGCCAGCAGCAGTACAGGGGGCGCCGGCAATCAGCCCCAGCATTTT. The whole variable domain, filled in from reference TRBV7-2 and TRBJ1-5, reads GAGVSQSPSNKVTEKGKDVELRCDPISGHTALYWYRQSLGQGLEFLIYFQGNSAPDKSGLPSDRFSAERTGGSVSTLTIQRTQQEDSAVYLCASSSTGGAGNQPQHFGDGTRLSIL.

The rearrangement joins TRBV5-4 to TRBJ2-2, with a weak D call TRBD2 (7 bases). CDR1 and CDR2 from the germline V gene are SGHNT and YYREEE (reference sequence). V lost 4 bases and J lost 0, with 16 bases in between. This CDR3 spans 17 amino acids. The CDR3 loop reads CASSAGATRANTGELFF. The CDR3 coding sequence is TGTGCCAGCAGCGCGGGGGCCACCAGGGCGAACACCGGGGAGCTGTTTTTT.

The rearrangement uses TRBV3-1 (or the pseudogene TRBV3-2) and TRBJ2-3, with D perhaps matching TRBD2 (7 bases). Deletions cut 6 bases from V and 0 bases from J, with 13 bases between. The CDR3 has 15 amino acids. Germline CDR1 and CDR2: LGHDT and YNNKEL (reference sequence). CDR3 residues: CASSRGGLSTDTQYF. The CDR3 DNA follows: TGTGCCAGCAGTCGCGGGGGCCTTAGCACAGATACGCAGTATTTT.

The DNA for the CDR3 is TGTGCCTGGAGTGTAGGAGCAGAGACCTACGAGCAGTACTTC. Protein: CAWSVGAETYEQYF. The chain recombines TRBV30 with TRBJ2-7; D ambiguous. This CDR3 has 14 residues. Germline V CDR1 and CDR2: GTSNPN, SVGIG (reference sequence). The germline V and J ends were trimmed by 0 bases and 2 bases, with 11 bases remaining between them. Supplemented by reference TRBV30 and TRBJ2-7, the full variable domain reads SQTIHQWPATLVQPVGSPLSLECTVEGTSNPNLYWYRQAAGRGLQLLFYSVGIGQISSEVPQNLSASRPQDRQFILSSKKLLLSDSGFYLCAWSVGAETYEQYFGPGTRLTVT.

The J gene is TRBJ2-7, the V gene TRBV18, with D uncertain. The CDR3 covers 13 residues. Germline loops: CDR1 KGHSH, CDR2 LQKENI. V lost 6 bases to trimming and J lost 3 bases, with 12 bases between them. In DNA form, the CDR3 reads TGTGCCAGCTCCTTGATAGAAGACTACGAGCAGTACTTC. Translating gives CASSLIEDYEQYF.

The DNA for the CDR3 is TGTGCCAGTAGTACGGACAGGGGACTTTATGAGCCCCAGCATTTT. Amino acid sequence: CASSTDRGLYEPQHF. The rearrangement uses TRBV19 and TRBJ1-5, with 9 bases identical to TRBD1. CDR3 length: 15 residues. Looked up from germline, CDR1 is LNHDA and CDR2 is SQIVND (reference sequence). The V gene end was trimmed by 4 bases and the J gene end by 8 bases; junction bases not matched to a gene: 9.

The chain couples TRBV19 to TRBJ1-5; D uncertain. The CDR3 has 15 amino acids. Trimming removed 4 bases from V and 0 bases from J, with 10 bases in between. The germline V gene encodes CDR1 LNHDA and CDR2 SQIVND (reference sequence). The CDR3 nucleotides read TGTGCCAGTAGTACCACCCTATATAGCAATCAGCCCCAGCATTTT. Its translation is CASSTTLYSNQPQHF.

CDR3: CASTPPGGTDTQYF. Here the CDR3 DNA reads TGCGCCAGCACCCCACCGGGGGGCACAGATACGCAGTATTTT. V gene TRBV5-1 combines with J gene TRBJ2-3, with D possibly TRBD2 on 6 matching bases. Per germline, CDR1 SGHRS and CDR2 YFSETQ. The CDR3 is made up of 14 amino acids. Trimming took 6 bases from V and 1 from J, leaving 12 bases between them.

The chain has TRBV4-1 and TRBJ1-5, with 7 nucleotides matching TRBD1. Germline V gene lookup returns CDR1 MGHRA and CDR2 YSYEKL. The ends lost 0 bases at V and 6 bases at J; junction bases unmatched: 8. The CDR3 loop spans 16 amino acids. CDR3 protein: CASSQEPGQLGQPQHF. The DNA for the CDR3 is TGCGCCAGCAGCCAAGAGCCGGGACAGTTGGGTCAGCCCCAGCATTTT.

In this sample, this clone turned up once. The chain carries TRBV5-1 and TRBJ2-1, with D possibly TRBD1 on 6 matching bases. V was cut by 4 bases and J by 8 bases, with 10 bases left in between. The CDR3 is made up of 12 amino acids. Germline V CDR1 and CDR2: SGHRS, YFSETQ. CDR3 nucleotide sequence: TGCGCCAGCAGCACACAGGGATATGAGCAGTTCTTC. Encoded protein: CASSTQGYEQFF.

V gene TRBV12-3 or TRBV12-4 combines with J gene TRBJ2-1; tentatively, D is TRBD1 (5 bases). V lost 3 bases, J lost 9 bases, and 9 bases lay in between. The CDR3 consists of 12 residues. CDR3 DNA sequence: TGTGCCAGCAGTTTTGAAACAGGTGAGCAGTTCTTC. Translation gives CASSFETGEQFF.

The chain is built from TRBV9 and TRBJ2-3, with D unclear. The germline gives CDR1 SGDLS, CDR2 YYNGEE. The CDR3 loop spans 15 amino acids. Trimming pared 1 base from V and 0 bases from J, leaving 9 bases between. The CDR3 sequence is CASSVMGLSTDTQYF. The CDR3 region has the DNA TGTGCCAGCAGCGTAATGGGCCTCAGCACAGATACGCAGTATTTT.

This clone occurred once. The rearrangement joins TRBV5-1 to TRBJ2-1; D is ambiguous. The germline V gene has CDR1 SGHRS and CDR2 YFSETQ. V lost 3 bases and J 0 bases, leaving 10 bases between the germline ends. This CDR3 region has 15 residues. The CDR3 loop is CASSSTPSSYNEQFF. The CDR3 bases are TGCGCCAGCAGCTCGACACCGAGCTCCTACAATGAGCAGTTCTTC. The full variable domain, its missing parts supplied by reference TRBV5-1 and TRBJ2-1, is KAGVTQTPRYLIKTRGQQVTLSCSPISGHRSVSWYQQTPGQGLQFLFEYFSETQRNKGNFPGRFSGRQFSNSRSEMNVSTLELGDSALYLCASSSTPSSYNEQFFGPGTRLTVL.

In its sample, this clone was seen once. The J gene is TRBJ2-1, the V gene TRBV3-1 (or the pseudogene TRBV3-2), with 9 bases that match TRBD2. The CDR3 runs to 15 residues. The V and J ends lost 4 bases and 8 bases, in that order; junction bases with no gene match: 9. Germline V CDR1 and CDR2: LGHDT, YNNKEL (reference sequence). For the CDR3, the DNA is TGTGCCAGCAGCCGGCGGGGGGGCGGTTCCTATGAGCAGTTCTTC. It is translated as CASSRRGGGSYEQFF.

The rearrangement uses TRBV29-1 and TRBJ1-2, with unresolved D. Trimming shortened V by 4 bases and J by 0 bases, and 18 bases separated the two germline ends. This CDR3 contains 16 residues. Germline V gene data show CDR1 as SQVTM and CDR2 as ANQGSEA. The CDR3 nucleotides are TGCAGCGTTGCCTCCGGATACGCGGGGACTAACTATGGCTACACCTTC. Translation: CSVASGYAGTNYGYTF.